This TCR beta chain derives from a study of blood T cells in healthy people across ages (dated by TCRdb to between 2014 and 2016). Describing the broader study: In model experiments, roughly one uniquely barcoded TCR beta cDNA molecule per two T cells was captured by template switching. Age-related changes in TCR beta repertoire diversity were measured in the study by deep sequencing normalized with unique cDNA molecular identifiers. The donors were divided into four age groups: young (average approximately 16 years), middle-aged (about 39), aged (approximately 59) and long-lived (about 90). Donors of different ages were randomly distributed across sequencing lanes to avoid experimental bias. For two donors (one aged 18 to 29 and one aged 80 or older), the study analyzed two additional independent replicas of 1 million unique cDNA reads from the same blood draw.

Systemically healthy Caucasian individuals from Russia, some 36 in total and aged about 6 to 90 years, were included as donors. Around 10 milliliters of peripheral blood were drawn from each donor into EDTA-treated Vacutainer tubes. Ficoll-Paque density-gradient centrifugation was used to isolate PBMCs, with at least 7 million obtained per sample. Total RNA was extracted from PBMCs with Trizol reagent, with at least 6 micrograms obtained per sample. For every donor, flow cytometry on a PBMC aliquot measured the percentage of naive CD45RAhigh/CD27high T cells. From its cysteine to its phenylalanine, the CDR3 spans 14 amino acids. Just the 42-base CDR3 DNA is kept, in frame starting at base 1. The germline V gene yields WSHSY for CDR1 and SAAADI for CDR2. V is pared back by 2 bases and J by 1 base, with 8 bases lying between the germline termini. This clonotype has more than one count but fewer than ten. The antigen this receptor binds is unknown. No base quality information exists; no much larger clone differs at one position.

Points the paper makes about the study in general: Estimates of total diversity based on one million sequenced T cells were considered lower bounds and underestimates. The CMV infection status of donors was not known, potentially confounding age-related changes in expanded clonotypes. The long-lived group showed more naive CD4+ T cells, fewer expanded clones and increased TCR diversity than the aged group, suggesting age selection. As age increased, observed TCR beta diversity per million T cells dropped in a roughly linear way, and a significant reduction was already evident by age about 40. Conclusive comparison of naive and antigen-experienced compartments was prevented by the profiling of bulk unsorted PBMCs. Observed TCR beta diversity correlated strongly with the percentage of naive T cells measured by flow cytometry.

The library was produced with 5' RACE. Instrument on record: Illumina HiSeq 2500. A second PCR of roughly 7 to 11 cycles was performed with a sample-barcoded 5' primer and a J-beta primer mix. A template-switch 5' adaptor carrying 12 random nucleotides introduced a unique molecular identifier onto each TCR beta cDNA molecule. Each sample yielded at least 2.5 million CDR3-containing paired-end reads. First-strand cDNA was synthesized from all RNA with the Mint cDNA synthesis kit, primed by a TRBC-specific oligonucleotide. Following uracil-DNA glycosylase treatment, all cDNA underwent a first 18-cycle PCR with the universal primers M1SS and BC2_uni_R. On the study's bioinformatics: Each sample was normalized by randomly selecting 1 million high-quality reads, each carrying a distinct molecular identifier. Reads with shared molecular identifiers were discarded instead of being binned into consensus sequences. CDR3 identification, clonotype clustering and error correction used MiTCR with a Q25 quality threshold and the strictest error-elimination algorithm. A nonparametric unseen species model with Euler transformation was used to estimate lower-bound total TCR beta diversity. TCRdb trimmed public reads at Q25 via fastp, called clones via MiXCR and kept in-frame beta chains. Every entry covers one CDR3 protein and lists the most common genes and DNA from its rows. The V and J calls here are based on TCRdb, not the publication. For this sample there are some 780,000 distinct CDR3 sequences; more than 50% appear just once. The ten largest clonotypes hold roughly 24% of the sample.

Sequenced: blood. The rearranged chain carries TRBV10-2 and TRBJ1-2, with an unclear D gene assignment. The receptor was isolated from a man between 40 and 49 years old in good health. The nucleotide sequence is TGCGCCAGCAGTGAGGCGACAAATAACTATGGCTACACCTTC. It translates to CASSEATNNYGYTF.